The 20 T cell receptor beta chains below come from one sample, sequenced in a study of beta chain features in type 1 diabetes. Whole-study results and caveats: TCRB CDR3 length was moderately but significantly reduced in all four CD4+ subsets of Type 1 diabetes patients.

The authors reverse transcribed all of the isolated RNA, so sequencing captured expressed TCRB transcripts. Repertoires were generated with immunoSEQ multiplex PCR, while TCRdb's copy carries only in-frame clones and drops some. The repertoire holds about 400,000 clones, with roughly 12% as singletons. Their target antigens are unknown. Sequencing was carried out using naive CD4+ T cells from blood. The receptor set was obtained from a young woman with type 1 diabetes.

In the case of this clone: Other DNA variants within this sample encode the same CDR3. The chain uses TRBV28 and TRBJ2-7; 12 bases are shared with TRBD2. The trim removed 6 bases at V and 2 bases at J, leaving 2 bases unmatched. Per germline, CDR1 MDHEN and CDR2 SYDVKM. The CDR3 length is 14 residues. The CDR3 loop reads CASSLAGGPYEQYF. The CDR3 DNA is TGTGCCAGCAGCCTAGCGGGAGGGCCCTACGAGCAGTACTTC.

This clone was counted a few times. The chain uses TRBV20-1 and TRBJ1-4; no firm D call. CDR3 length: 10 amino acids. The germline gives CDR1 DFQATT, CDR2 SNEGSKA (reference sequence). The V and J ends lost 3 bases and 12 bases respectively, with 8 bases between them. The CDR3 protein is CSARRGELFF. The DNA for the CDR3 is TGCAGTGCTAGGAGAGGAGAACTGTTTTTT.

This clone appeared a few times. The genes are TRBV7-2 and TRBJ2-5, with D possibly TRBD2 on 5 matching bases. CDR3 length equals 12 residues. V gave up 3 bases and J gave up 5 bases, with 7 bases separating them. Germline V gene lookup returns CDR1 SGHTA and CDR2 FQGNSA. The CDR3 DNA sequence: TGTGCCAGCAGCTTGAGGGCGGAGACCCAGTACTTC. Amino acid sequence: CASSLRAETQYF.

In its sample, this clone was seen a few times. The chain combines TRBV7-2 with TRBJ2-3, with 8 bases fitting TRBD2. Per the germline V gene, CDR1 is SGHTA and CDR2 is FQGNSA. The CDR3 has 15 amino acids. V lost 2 bases, J lost 6 bases, and 7 bases stayed unmatched. The CDR3 here is CASSLTGRASDTQYF. The CDR3 coding sequence is TGTGCCAGCAGCTTAACCGGGAGGGCCTCGGATACGCAGTATTTT. The variable domain in full, completed from reference TRBV7-2 and TRBJ2-3, reads GAGVSQSPSNKVTEKGKDVELRCDPISGHTALYWYRQSLGQGLEFLIYFQGNSAPDKSGLPSDRFSAERTGGSVSTLTIQRTQQEDSAVYLCASSLTGRASDTQYFGPGTRLTVL.

The V gene is TRBV13, the J gene TRBJ1-1; 7 bases match TRBD1. The CDR3 totals 13 residues. The V segment lost 3 bases and the J segment 11 bases; nucleotides outside the gene matches: 9. Germline lookup yields CDR1 PRHDT and CDR2 FYEKMQ (reference sequence). The CDR3 sequence is CASSFQGGLGAFF. CDR3 DNA: TGTGCCAGCAGCTTTCAAGGGGGCCTTGGTGCTTTCTTT.

Regarding this clone: In the same sample, other DNA sequences code for this CDR3. The chain has TRBV5-4 and TRBJ2-5; tentatively, D is TRBD1 (6 bases). V shed 4 bases and J shed 3 bases, with 10 bases lying between them. The CDR3 consists of 13 residues. Germline CDR1 and CDR2: SGHNT and YYREEE (reference sequence). CDR3 sequence (DNA): TGTGCCAGCAGCCCCGGACAGAAAGAGACCCAGTACTTC. This sequence encodes CASSPGQKETQYF.

The chain employs TRBV9 and TRBJ2-7, with TRBD1 matching over 9 bases. V was pared by 1 base and J by 1 base, with 9 bases of the junction left unmatched. This CDR3 has 17 amino acids. Per germline, CDR1 SGDLS and CDR2 YYNGEE. The CDR3 loop reads CASSVTDRDRESYEQYF. CDR3 nucleotide sequence: TGTGCCAGCAGCGTAACCGACCGGGACAGGGAGTCCTACGAGCAGTACTTC.

In its sample, this clone was seen a few times. This chain links TRBV7-2 with TRBJ2-3; D remains unclear. Trimming removed 6 bases at V and 4 bases at J, with 11 bases between. Germline lookup yields CDR1 SGHTA and CDR2 FQGNSA. The CDR3 is 13 amino acids. This CDR3 is CASSSTLPDTQYF. CDR3 DNA sequence: TGTGCCAGCAGTTCCACCCTACCAGATACGCAGTATTTT.

This clone turned up a few times. The V call is TRBV7-2, the J call TRBJ2-7, with 8 bases aligning to TRBD2. Germline assignment: CDR1 SGHTA and CDR2 FQGNSA. The CDR3 sequence is 16 residues long. V was clipped by 1 base and J by 0 bases; unmatched bases: 5. The CDR3 region is CASSLVAGLPSYEQYF. The CDR3 DNA follows: TGTGCCAGCAGCTTAGTAGCGGGACTACCCTCCTACGAGCAGTACTTC.

In its sample, this clone was seen a few times. The rearrangement links TRBV4-3 to TRBJ2-1; TRBD2 is a possible D gene (6 bases). Germline lookup yields CDR1 LGHNA and CDR2 YSLEER. This CDR3 is built from 16 residues. V was trimmed by 1 base and J by 2 bases, leaving 12 bases between them. CDR3 DNA: TGCGCCAGCAGCCAAGCTCGGGGGATCCCCTACAATGAGCAGTTCTTC. This sequence encodes CASSQARGIPYNEQFF.

This clone was observed a handful of times. The V and J genes are TRBV5-6 and TRBJ2-7; tentatively, D is TRBD2 (6 bases). The CDR3 is 13 amino acids. V was cut by 2 bases and J by 3 bases, with 9 bases left in between. Per the germline V gene, CDR1 is SGHDT and CDR2 is YYEEEE. The CDR3 nucleotides are TGTGCCAGCAGCTTTAGCGGAGGCTACGAGCAGTACTTC. Protein sequence: CASSFSGGYEQYF. Supplemented by reference TRBV5-6 and TRBJ2-7, the full variable domain reads DAGVTQSPTHLIKTRGQQVTLRCSPKSGHDTVSWYQQALGQGPQFIFQYYEEEERQRGNFPDRFSGHQFPNYSSELNVNALLLGDSALYLCASSFSGGYEQYFGPGTRLTVT.

The chain carries TRBV5-4 and TRBJ2-1, with TRBD2 matching 12 bases. With 6 bases clipped from V and 0 bases from J, the junction kept 10 bases outside the gene matches. This CDR3 region has 18 residues. Germline CDR1 is SGHNT and CDR2 is YYREEE (reference sequence). The CDR3: CASTPSGGAESSYNEQFF. CDR3 bases: TGTGCCAGCACCCCTAGCGGGGGGGCCGAGAGCTCCTACAATGAGCAGTTCTTC.

This clone has a handful of counts. This chain connects TRBV5-1 to TRBJ1-2; the match to TRBD1 covers 7 bases. V shed 4 bases, J shed 4 bases, and the junction held 7 bases outside the gene matches. The CDR3 is 14 residues long. Per germline, CDR1 SGHRS and CDR2 YFSETQ. The CDR3 nucleotides read TGCGCCAGCAGCGAGCACCGGGACAGCTATGGCTACACCTTC. Its translation: CASSEHRDSYGYTF.

This clone was seen only a few times. The gene calls are TRBV7-9 and TRBJ1-3, with TRBD1 identical over 7 bases. The germline V gene has CDR1 SEHNR and CDR2 FQNEAQ (reference sequence). The CDR3 loop spans 16 amino acids. V trimming: 5 bases; J trimming: 0 bases; junction bases outside the gene matches: 7. DNA of the CDR3: TGTGCCAGCAGCCGAGAAACAGGGGCCTCTGGAAACACCATATATTTT. Protein: CASSRETGASGNTIYF.

The chain uses TRBV4-3 and TRBJ1-6, with 11 bases fitting TRBD1. CDR3 size: 17 residues. CDR1 LGHNA and CDR2 YSLEER come from the germline V gene. With 1 base clipped from V and 9 bases from J, the junction kept 8 bases outside the gene matches. This chain's CDR3 is CASSQGGQGVGSSPLHF. The CDR3 nucleotides are TGCGCCAGCAGCCAAGGGGGACAGGGGGTCGGTAGTTCACCCCTCCACTTT.

The genes are TRBV5-1 and TRBJ1-6; 12 bases are a match to TRBD1. V shed 0 bases and J 8 bases; nucleotides not matched to a gene: 3. CDR1 and CDR2 from the germline V gene are SGHRS and YFSETQ. The CDR3 length is 16 residues. The chain's CDR3 is CASSLGDRGLYSPLHF. The DNA of the CDR3 is TGCGCCAGCAGCTTGGGGGACAGGGGGCTGTATTCACCCCTCCACTTT.

The V gene is TRBV30, the J gene TRBJ1-1; 7 bases agree with TRBD1. V was pared by 4 bases and J by 5 bases, with 4 bases of the junction left unmatched. Per germline, CDR1 GTSNPN and CDR2 SVGIG (reference sequence). This CDR3 has 12 amino acids. The DNA of the CDR3 is TGTGCCTGGATACAGGGGTGGACTGAAGCTTTCTTT. This codes for CAWIQGWTEAFF.

This clone was seen a handful of times. The genes are TRBV20-1 and TRBJ2-1; D might be TRBD1 (6 bases). V lost 7 bases and J lost 6, with 10 bases in between. The germline V gene encodes CDR1 DFQATT and CDR2 SNEGSKA (reference sequence). This CDR3 comprises 11 residues. The CDR3 sequence is CSGPRGNEQFF. The CDR3 bases are TGCAGTGGACCCAGGGGCAATGAGCAGTTCTTC.

This chain joins TRBV25-1 and TRBJ2-7; D is undetermined. Germline CDR1 MGHDK, CDR2 SYGVNS. Trimming took 7 bases from V and 7 from J, leaving 11 bases between them. This CDR3 region has 11 residues. The DNA of the CDR3 is TGTGCCAGCACCTCTACTACGGAGCAGTACTTC. This translates into CASTSTTEQYF.

This CDR3 reads CASSPDRNTDTQYF. CDR3 nucleotide sequence: TGTGCCAGCAGCCCGGACAGAAACACAGATACGCAGTATTTT. The chain uses TRBV25-1 and TRBJ2-3; D may be TRBD1 (6 bases). The V end was cut by 6 bases, the J end by 2 bases, with 12 bases between. Per germline, CDR1 MGHDK and CDR2 SYGVNS. The CDR3 covers 14 residues.